This T cell receptor (beta chain) appears in the sequencing data of a study of CD4+ T cells in melanoma. The study, taken as a whole, reports: Neoantigen-specific CD4+ T cells in melanoma reportedly had diverse differentiation states. A reported correlation linked neoantigen-specific CD4+ T cells to CD8+, macrophage and B cell function.

The V segment lost 10 bases and the J segment 8 bases; nucleotides outside the gene matches: 14. CDR3 length: 15 amino acids. Germline V gene lookup returns CDR1 SNHLY and CDR2 FYNNEI. In this sample, this clone turned up once. No antigen is known for it. Measured with immunoSEQ multiplex PCR; TCRdb has only the in-frame clones, and not every one. The repertoire includes 10,000 to 12,000 clones, over 60% of them detected once, and nearly 9.5% sits in the top ten. Sequencing was performed on cells from a culture (not recorded whether cultured in vitro). The V gene is TRBV2, the J gene TRBJ1-4; TRBD1 aligns across 9 bases. The sequence was collected from a human donor with melanoma. The CDR3 protein is CATRDRAFFGEKLFF. The DNA of the CDR3 is TGTGCCACCCGGGACAGGGCCTTCTTCGGGGAAAAACTGTTTTTT.